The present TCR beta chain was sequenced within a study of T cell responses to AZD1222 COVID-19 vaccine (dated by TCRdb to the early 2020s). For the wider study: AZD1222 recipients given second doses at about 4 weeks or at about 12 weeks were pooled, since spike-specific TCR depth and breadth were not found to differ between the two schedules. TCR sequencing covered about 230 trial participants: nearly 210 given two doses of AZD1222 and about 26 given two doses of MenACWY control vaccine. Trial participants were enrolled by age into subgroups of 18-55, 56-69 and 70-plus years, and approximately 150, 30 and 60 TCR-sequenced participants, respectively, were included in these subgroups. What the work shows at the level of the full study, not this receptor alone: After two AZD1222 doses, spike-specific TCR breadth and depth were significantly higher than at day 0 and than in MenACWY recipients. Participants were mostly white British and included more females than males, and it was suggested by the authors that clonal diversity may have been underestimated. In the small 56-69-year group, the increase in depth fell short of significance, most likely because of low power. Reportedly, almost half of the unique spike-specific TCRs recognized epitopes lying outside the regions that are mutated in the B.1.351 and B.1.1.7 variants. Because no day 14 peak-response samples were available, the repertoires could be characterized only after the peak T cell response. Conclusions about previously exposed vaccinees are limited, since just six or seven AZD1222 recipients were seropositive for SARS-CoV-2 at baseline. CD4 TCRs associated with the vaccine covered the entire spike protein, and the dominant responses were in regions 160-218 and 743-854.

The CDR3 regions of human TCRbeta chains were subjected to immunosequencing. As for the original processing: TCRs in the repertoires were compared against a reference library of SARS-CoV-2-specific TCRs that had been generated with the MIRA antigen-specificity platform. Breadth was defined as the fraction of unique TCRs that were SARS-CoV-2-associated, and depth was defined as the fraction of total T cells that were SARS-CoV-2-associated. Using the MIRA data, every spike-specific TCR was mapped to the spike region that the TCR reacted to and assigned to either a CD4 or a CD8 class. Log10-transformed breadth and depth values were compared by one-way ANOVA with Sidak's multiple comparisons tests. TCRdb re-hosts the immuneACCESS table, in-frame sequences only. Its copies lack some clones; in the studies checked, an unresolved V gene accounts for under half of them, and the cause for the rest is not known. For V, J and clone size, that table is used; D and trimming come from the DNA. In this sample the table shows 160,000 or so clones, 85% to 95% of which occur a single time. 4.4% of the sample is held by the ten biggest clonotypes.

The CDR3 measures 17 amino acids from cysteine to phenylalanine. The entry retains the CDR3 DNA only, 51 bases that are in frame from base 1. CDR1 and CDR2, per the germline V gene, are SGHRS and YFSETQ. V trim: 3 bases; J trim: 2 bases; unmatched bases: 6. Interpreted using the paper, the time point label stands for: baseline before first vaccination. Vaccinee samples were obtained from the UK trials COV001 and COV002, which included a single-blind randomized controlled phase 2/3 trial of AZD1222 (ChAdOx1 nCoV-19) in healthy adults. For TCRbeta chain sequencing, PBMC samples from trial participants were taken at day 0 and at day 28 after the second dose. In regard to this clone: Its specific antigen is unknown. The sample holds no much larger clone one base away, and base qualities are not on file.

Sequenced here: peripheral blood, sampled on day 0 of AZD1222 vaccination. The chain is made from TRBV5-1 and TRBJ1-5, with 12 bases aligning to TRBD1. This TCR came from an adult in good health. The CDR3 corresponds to CASSSGTGGMGNQPQHF. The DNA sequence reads TGCGCCAGCAGCTCCGGGACAGGGGGCATGGGCAATCAGCCCCAGCATTTT.